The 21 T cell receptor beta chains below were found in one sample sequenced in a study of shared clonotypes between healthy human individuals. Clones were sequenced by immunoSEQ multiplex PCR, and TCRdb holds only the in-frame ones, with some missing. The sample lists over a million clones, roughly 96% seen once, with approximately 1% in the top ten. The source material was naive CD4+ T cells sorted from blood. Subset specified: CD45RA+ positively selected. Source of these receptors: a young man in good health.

CDR3 loop: CASSWSLDRVIYEQYF. Written as DNA, the CDR3 is TGCGCCAGCAGCTGGAGCTTGGACAGGGTTATCTACGAGCAGTACTTC. The chain has TRBV5-1 and TRBJ2-7, with 8 bases that match TRBD1. Germline CDR1 SGHRS, CDR2 YFSETQ. This CDR3 spans 16 amino acids. J was trimmed by 3 bases and V by 3 bases; bases with no gene match: 11.

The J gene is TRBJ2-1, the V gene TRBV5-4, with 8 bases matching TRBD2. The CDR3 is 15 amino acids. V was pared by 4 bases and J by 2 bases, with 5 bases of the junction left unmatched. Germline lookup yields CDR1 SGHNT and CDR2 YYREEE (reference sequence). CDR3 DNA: TGTGCCAGCAGCCCCCGGGGGGGCACCTACAATGAGCAGTTCTTC. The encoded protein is CASSPRGGTYNEQFF.

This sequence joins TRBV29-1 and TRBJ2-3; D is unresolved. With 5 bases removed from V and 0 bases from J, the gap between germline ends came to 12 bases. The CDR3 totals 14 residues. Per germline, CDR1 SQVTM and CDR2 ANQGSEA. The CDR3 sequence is CSVPRTVSTDTQYF. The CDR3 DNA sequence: TGCAGCGTTCCAAGGACGGTTAGCACAGATACGCAGTATTTT.

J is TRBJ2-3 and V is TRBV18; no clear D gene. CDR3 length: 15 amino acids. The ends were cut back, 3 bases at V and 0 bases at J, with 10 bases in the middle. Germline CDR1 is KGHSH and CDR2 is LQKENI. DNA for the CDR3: TGTGCCAGCTCACCGAAGGTTTCTAGCACAGATACGCAGTATTTT. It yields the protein CASSPKVSSTDTQYF.

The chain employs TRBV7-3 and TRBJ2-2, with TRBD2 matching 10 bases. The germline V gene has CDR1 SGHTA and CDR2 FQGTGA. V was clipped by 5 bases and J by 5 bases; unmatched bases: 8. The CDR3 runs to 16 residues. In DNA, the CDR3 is TGTGCCAGCAGCCTACAAGCGGGAGGGGTTACCGGGGAGCTGTTTTTT. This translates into CASSLQAGGVTGELFF.

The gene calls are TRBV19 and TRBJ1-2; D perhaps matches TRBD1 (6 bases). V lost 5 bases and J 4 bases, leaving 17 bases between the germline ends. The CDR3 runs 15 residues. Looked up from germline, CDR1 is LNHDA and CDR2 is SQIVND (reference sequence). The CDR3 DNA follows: TGTGCCAGTAGTTTCCTTCGGGGGGGCGTCTATGGCTACACCTTC. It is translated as CASSFLRGGVYGYTF.

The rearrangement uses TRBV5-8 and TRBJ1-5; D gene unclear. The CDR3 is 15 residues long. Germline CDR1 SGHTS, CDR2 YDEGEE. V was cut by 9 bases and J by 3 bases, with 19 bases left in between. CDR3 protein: CATSGYPSYNQPQHF. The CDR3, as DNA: TGTGCCACTTCGGGGTATCCCTCATACAATCAGCCCCAGCATTTT. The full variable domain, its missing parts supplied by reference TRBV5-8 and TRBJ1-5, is EAGVTQSPTHLIKTRGQQATLRCSPISGHTSVYWYQQALGLGLQFLLWYDEGEERNRGNFPPRFSGRQFPNYSSELNVNALELEDSALYLCATSGYPSYNQPQHFGDGTRLSIL.

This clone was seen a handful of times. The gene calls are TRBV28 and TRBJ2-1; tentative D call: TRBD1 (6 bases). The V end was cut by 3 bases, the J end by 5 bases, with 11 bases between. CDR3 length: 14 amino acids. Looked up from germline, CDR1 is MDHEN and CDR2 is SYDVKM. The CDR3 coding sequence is TGTGCCAGCAGTTTCGCAGGGACAAACAATGAGCAGTTCTTC. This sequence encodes CASSFAGTNNEQFF.

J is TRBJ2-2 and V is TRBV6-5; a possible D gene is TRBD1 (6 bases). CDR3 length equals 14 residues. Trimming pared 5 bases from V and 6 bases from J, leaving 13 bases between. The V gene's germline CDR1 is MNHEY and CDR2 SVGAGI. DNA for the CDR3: TGTGCCAGCAGTAAACAGGGTATCGCCGGGGAGCTGTTTTTT. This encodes CASSKQGIAGELFF.

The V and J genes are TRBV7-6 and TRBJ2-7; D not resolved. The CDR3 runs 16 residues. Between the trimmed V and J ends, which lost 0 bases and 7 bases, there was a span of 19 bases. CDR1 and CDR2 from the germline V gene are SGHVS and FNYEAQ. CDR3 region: CASSLALRRSLDEQYF. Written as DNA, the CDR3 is TGTGCCAGCAGCTTAGCGCTCAGACGGTCTCTTGATGAGCAGTACTTC.

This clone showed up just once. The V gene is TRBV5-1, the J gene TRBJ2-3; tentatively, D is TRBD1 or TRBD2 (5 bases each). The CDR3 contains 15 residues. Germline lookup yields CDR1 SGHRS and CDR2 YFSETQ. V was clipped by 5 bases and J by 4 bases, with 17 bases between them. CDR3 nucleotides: TGCGCCAGCAGTGGGGGTCTCCAGGGTCCAGATACGCAGTATTTT. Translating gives CASSGGLQGPDTQYF. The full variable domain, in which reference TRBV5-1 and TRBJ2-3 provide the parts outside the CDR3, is KAGVTQTPRYLIKTRGQQVTLSCSPISGHRSVSWYQQTPGQGLQFLFEYFSETQRNKGNFPGRFSGRQFSNSRSEMNVSTLELGDSALYLCASSGGLQGPDTQYFGPGTRLTVL.

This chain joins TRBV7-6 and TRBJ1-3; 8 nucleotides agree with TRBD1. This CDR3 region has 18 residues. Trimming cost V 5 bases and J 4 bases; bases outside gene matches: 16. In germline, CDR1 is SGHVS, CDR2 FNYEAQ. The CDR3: CASSLLALAGGSGNTIYF. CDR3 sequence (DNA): TGTGCCAGCAGCCTGCTGGCCTTGGCAGGGGGCTCAGGAAACACCATATATTTT.

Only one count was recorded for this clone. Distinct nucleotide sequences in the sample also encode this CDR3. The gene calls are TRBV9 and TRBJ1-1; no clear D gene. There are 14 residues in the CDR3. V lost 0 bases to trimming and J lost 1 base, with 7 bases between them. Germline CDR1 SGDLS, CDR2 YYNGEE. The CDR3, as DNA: TGTGCCAGCAGCGTAGCTACGGGGAACACTGAAGCTTTCTTT. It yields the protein CASSVATGNTEAFF. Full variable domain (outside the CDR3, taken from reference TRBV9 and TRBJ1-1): DSGVTQTPKHLITATGQRVTLRCSPRSGDLSVYWYQQSLDQGLQFLIQYYNGEERAKGNILERFSAQQFPDLHSELNLSSLELGDSALYFCASSVATGNTEAFFGQGTRLTVV.

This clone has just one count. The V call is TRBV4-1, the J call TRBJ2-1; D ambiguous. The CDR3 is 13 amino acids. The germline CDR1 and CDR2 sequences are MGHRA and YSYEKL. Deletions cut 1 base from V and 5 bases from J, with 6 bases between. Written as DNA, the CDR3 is TGCGCCAGCAGCCAAGCGTTGAACAATGAGCAGTTCTTC. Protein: CASSQALNNEQFF.

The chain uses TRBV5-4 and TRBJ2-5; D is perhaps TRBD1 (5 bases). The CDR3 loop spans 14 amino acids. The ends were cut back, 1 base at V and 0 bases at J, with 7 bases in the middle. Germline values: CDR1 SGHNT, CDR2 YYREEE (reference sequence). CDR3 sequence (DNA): TGTGCCAGCAGCTTGTCACAGGACCAAGAGACCCAGTACTTC. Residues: CASSLSQDQETQYF.

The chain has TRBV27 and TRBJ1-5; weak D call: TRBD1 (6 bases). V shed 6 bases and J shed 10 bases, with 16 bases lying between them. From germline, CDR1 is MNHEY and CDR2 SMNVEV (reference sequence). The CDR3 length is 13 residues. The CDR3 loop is CASRGTGGGPQHF. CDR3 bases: TGTGCCAGCAGGGGGACGGGGGGCGGTCCCCAGCATTTT.

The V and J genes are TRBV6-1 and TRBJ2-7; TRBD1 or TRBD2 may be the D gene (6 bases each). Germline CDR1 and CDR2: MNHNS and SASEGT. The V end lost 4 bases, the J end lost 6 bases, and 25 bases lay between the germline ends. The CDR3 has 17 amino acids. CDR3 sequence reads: CASSGPKGGLDASEQYF. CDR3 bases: TGTGCCAGCAGTGGTCCCAAGGGGGGCCTCGATGCAAGCGAGCAGTACTTC.

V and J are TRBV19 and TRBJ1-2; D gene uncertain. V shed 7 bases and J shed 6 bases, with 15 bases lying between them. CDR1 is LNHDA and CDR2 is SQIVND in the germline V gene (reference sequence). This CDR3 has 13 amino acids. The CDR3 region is CASNDRYSDGYTF. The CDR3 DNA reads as TGTGCCAGTAACGATAGGTACTCGGATGGCTACACCTTC.

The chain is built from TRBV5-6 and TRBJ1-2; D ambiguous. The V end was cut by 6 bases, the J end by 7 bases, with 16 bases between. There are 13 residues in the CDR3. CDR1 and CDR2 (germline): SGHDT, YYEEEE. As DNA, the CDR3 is TGTGCCAGCACCCCGGATGGCCTCGCTGGCTACACCTTC. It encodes CASTPDGLAGYTF.

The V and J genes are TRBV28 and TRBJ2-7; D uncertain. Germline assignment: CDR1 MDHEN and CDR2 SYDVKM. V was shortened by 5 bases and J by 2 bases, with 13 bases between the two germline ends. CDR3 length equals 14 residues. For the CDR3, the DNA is TGTGCCAGCAGTCACTACGCAGGAGCCTACGAGCAGTACTTC. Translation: CASSHYAGAYEQYF.

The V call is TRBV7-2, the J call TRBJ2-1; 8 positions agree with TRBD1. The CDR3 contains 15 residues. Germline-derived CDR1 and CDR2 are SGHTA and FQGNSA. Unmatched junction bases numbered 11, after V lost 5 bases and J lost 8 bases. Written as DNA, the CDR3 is TGTGCCAGCAGCATGAGACAGGGGTGGGGCGATGAGCAGTTCTTC. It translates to CASSMRQGWGDEQFF.